Presented here are 5 T cell receptor beta chains from one specimen sequenced in a study of blood T cell repertoires in COVID-19 (dated by TCRdb to 2018 to 2021). The library was prepared using the immunoSEQ multiplex PCR assay. Here the immuneACCESS table is served through TCRdb, limited to in-frame sequences with V and J called. Missing clones are a known gap in these copies; in checked studies unresolved V genes cover under half, and the rest lacks a known reason. Within this sample are 100,000 to 150,000 clones, with 88% of them counted one time only. The ten largest clones capture about 1.5% of the sample. Material: peripheral blood. Every receptor here comes from a human donor in a cohort sampled during active COVID-19.

This clone was detected a few times. The genes are TRBV2 and TRBJ1-3, with D maybe TRBD1 (6 bases). Between the trimmed V and J ends, which lost 5 bases and 0 bases, there was a span of 17 bases. Germline CDR1 reads SNHLY; CDR2 reads FYNNEI. The CDR3 is 17 amino acids. CDR3 DNA: TGTGCCAGCAGTCCAGAGGGGACAAGGTTCTCTGGAAACACCATATATTTT. Its translation is CASSPEGTRFSGNTIYF.

The rearrangement links TRBV30 to TRBJ1-1; 10 nucleotides line up with TRBD1. The CDR3 is 14 residues long. Per germline, CDR1 GTSNPN and CDR2 SVGIG (reference sequence). Losses at the gene ends were 4 bases for V and 4 bases for J; bases not matched to a gene: 6. For the CDR3, the DNA is TGTGCCTGGAACCCGGGACAGGGGAGCACTGAAGCTTTCTTT. This sequence encodes CAWNPGQGSTEAFF.

CDR3 in amino acids: CASSQGGGVEKLFF. The CDR3 DNA reads as TGTGCCAGCAGCCAAGGGGGAGGGGTTGAAAAACTGTTTTTT. V usage is TRBV3-1 (or the pseudogene TRBV3-2) and J usage is TRBJ1-4; perhaps TRBD1 as D (5 bases). This CDR3 region has 14 residues. The ends were cut back, 1 base at V and 7 bases at J, with 10 bases in the middle. Germline V lookup: CDR1 LGHDT, CDR2 YNNKEL (reference sequence).

This rearrangement joins TRBV5-1 to TRBJ2-5, with TRBD2 matching 9 bases. The CDR3 has 14 amino acids. V shed 4 bases and J 5 bases; nucleotides not matched to a gene: 6. Looked up from germline, CDR1 is SGHRS and CDR2 is YFSETQ. For the CDR3, the DNA is TGCGCCAGCAGCCCCTGGACTAGCGATGAGACCCAGTACTTC. This translates into CASSPWTSDETQYF.

The V gene is TRBV6-2 or TRBV6-3, the J gene TRBJ2-3, with a tentative D call TRBD2 (5 bases). The germline V gene has CDR1 MNHEY and CDR2 SVGEGT. The CDR3 extends over 14 amino acids. Trimming left V 5 bases short and J 4 bases short, with 13 bases between. CDR3 nucleotides: TGTGCCAGCAGTGAGGGAGAAGAGTCAGATACGCAGTATTTT. Its translation: CASSEGEESDTQYF.